One sample yielded the 2 T cell receptor beta chains listed below, sequenced in a study of cytomegalovirus exposure and HLA in healthy donors. Measured with immunoSEQ multiplex PCR; TCRdb has only the in-frame clones, and not every one. The table has some 130,000 clones, less than 95% seen once. The sample taken for sequencing was PBMCs. The receptors were gathered from a young man in good health and CMV-seropositive.

This clone occurred once. The V call is TRBV5-5, the J call TRBJ2-7, with TRBD2 matching 7 bases. This CDR3 spans 15 amino acids. Germline loops: CDR1 SGHKS, CDR2 YYEKEE (reference sequence). With V trimmed by 3 bases and J by 2 bases, 8 bases remained unmatched. As DNA, the CDR3 is TGTGCCAGCAGCTCCCTCGGCGGGGGAACCTACGAGCAGTACTTC. The encoded protein is CASSSLGGGTYEQYF.

The rearrangement links TRBV30 to TRBJ1-2, with D possibly being TRBD1 (6 bases). CDR3 length: 14 residues. CDR1 GTSNPN and CDR2 SVGIG come from the germline V gene (reference sequence). V lost 3 bases to trimming and J lost 6 bases, with 17 bases between them. The chain's CDR3 is CAWSLWGPGDGYTF. Written as DNA, the CDR3 is TGTGCCTGGAGCCTATGGGGGCCAGGAGATGGCTACACCTTC.